This entry lists 24 T cell receptor beta chains sequenced from one sample in a study of Graves' ophthalmopathy and Graves' hyperthyroidism. CDR3 regions of TCR beta were amplified from RNA transcripts. HTBI primers were used in a first-round RT-PCR, which preceded a second-round multiplex PCR. Each CDR3 protein is one row after TCRdb ran MiXCR on the multiplex PCR reads. In the table there are 400,000 or so distinct CDR3 sequences, roughly a sixth of which are singletons. Source material: peripheral blood. The receptors were sampled from an adult woman with stable Graves' hyperthyroidism.

This clonotype was detected many times. This chain connects TRBV5-4 to TRBJ2-5; TRBD1 aligns across 10 bases. Germline CDR1 is SGHNT and CDR2 is YYREEE (reference sequence). The CDR3 consists of 16 residues. After removal of 1 base from V and 5 bases from J, the junction contained 8 bases not matched to a gene. Here the CDR3 DNA reads TGTGCCAGCAGCTTGTTCGGACAGGGGGGTGGGGAGACCCAGTACTTC. Its protein product is CASSLFGQGGGETQYF.

This clonotype has a handful of counts. The V gene is TRBV28, the J gene TRBJ1-2; perhaps TRBD1 as D (6 bases). Germline CDR1 and CDR2: MDHEN and SYDVKM. V lost 6 bases to trimming and J lost 7 bases, with 24 bases between them. The CDR3 spans 16 residues. CDR3 in amino acids: CASSLFRQDLRGGYTF. The CDR3 bases are TGTGCCAGCAGCCTTTTTAGACAGGACCTTCGCGGTGGCTACACCTTC.

This clonotype is a singleton in its sample. The V call is TRBV7-8, the J call TRBJ2-7; D is unclear. The CDR3 is 14 residues long. In germline, CDR1 is SGHVS, CDR2 FQNEAQ. V lost 5 bases and J 6 bases, leaving 17 bases between the germline ends. CDR3 sequence (DNA): TGTGCCAGCAGCCCGACACATGAAGGTAGCGAGCAGTACTTC. Translated: CASSPTHEGSEQYF.

This clonotype was seen many times. The V call is TRBV3-1, the J call TRBJ2-7; D is uncertain. The germline CDR1 and CDR2 sequences are LGHDT and YNNKEL (reference sequence). The length of the CDR3 is 16 residues. CDR3 sequence reads: CVCSDPKVGSSYEQYF. For the CDR3, the DNA is TGTGTCTGCAGCGATCCGAAAGTGGGAAGCTCCTACGAGCAGTACTTC.

The CDR3 loop is CASSYSPGDQPQHF. CDR3 nucleotide sequence: TGTGCCAGCAGTTACTCCCCTGGGGATCAGCCCCAGCATTTT. V usage is TRBV25-1 and J usage is TRBJ1-5; D is uncertain. V was clipped by 5 bases and J by 5 bases, with 13 bases between them. This CDR3 has 14 amino acids. Per germline, CDR1 MGHDK and CDR2 SYGVNS.

To note about this clonotype: A much larger clone is a single base away; this may be a read error. V usage is TRBV7-3 and J usage is TRBJ2-7; no definite D call. The CDR3 contains 13 residues. Germline V lookup: CDR1 SGHTA, CDR2 FQGTGA. CDR3 DNA sequence: TGTGCCAGCAGCTCCGGAAGTGAAGGCGAGCAGGACTTC. Translating it yields CASSSGSEGEQDF.

The sample holds many counts of this clonotype. V is TRBV6-2 or TRBV6-3 and J is TRBJ2-7; TRBD2 matches at 8 bases. The CDR3 loop spans 17 amino acids. The V gene end was trimmed by 4 bases and the J gene end by 6 bases; junction bases not matched to a gene: 17. CDR1 is MNHEY and CDR2 is SVGEGT in the germline V gene. In DNA, the CDR3 is TGTGCCAGCAGTTCCCCGACTAGCGCGTCATTCCCCGCCGAGCAGTACTTC. As protein: CASSSPTSASFPAEQYF.

This clonotype has a count of ten or more. V and J are TRBV12-3 or TRBV12-4 and TRBJ1-2, with D uncertain. The CDR3 has 12 residues. Trimming removed 6 bases at V and 6 bases at J, with 11 bases between. CDR3 sequence reads: CASSWTIDGYTF. CDR3 DNA sequence: TGTGCCAGCAGCTGGACGATAGATGGCTACACCTTC.

V usage is TRBV7-8 and J usage is TRBJ2-5, with TRBD2 matching over 9 bases. CDR3 length equals 14 residues. Losses at the gene ends were 5 bases for V and 7 bases for J; bases not matched to a gene: 8. Germline V CDR1 and CDR2: SGHVS, FQNEAQ. The CDR3 sequence is CASSVRGGRWTQYF. The DNA of the CDR3 is TGTGCCAGCAGCGTGCGGGGGGGCCGGTGGACCCAGTACTTC. Full variable domain (outside the CDR3, taken from reference TRBV7-8 and TRBJ2-5): GAGVSQSPRYKVAKRGQDVALRCDPISGHVSLFWYQQALGQGPEFLTYFQNEAQLDKSGLPSDRFFAERPEGSVSTLKIQRTQQEDSAVYLCASSVRGGRWTQYFGPGTRLLVL.

This clonotype has a count of ten or more. This rearrangement joins TRBV20-1 to TRBJ1-6, with TRBD1 matching 7 bases. The CDR3 has 14 amino acids. Germline V gives CDR1 DFQATT, CDR2 SNEGSKA (reference sequence). The J segment lost 5 bases and the V segment lost 6 bases, leaving 7 bases of the junction unmatched. For the CDR3, the DNA is TGCAGTGCGTCCGACGACAGGGATAATTCACCCCTCCACTTT. This codes for CSASDDRDNSPLHF.

This clonotype was seen at least ten times. This rearrangement joins TRBV12-3 or TRBV12-4 to TRBJ2-7; 10 positions agree with TRBD1. This CDR3 has 16 residues. V shed 0 bases, J shed 1 base, and the junction held 3 bases outside the gene matches. CDR3: CASSLAGQGFSYEQYF. The CDR3 region has the DNA TGTGCCAGCAGTTTAGCGGGACAGGGGTTTTCCTACGAGCAGTACTTC.

This clonotype showed up many times. This sequence joins TRBV19 and TRBJ1-5; D unresolved. This CDR3 has 14 residues. V was trimmed by 5 bases and J by 4 bases, leaving 12 bases between them. The germline CDR1 and CDR2 sequences are LNHDA and SQIVND (reference sequence). The CDR3 here is CASSESLGNQPQHF. The CDR3 DNA reads TGTGCCAGTAGTGAGAGTTTAGGGAATCAGCCCCAGCATTTT.

In this sample, this clonotype turned up many times. The chain carries TRBV30 and TRBJ1-5, with D possibly TRBD1 on 5 matching bases. CDR1 and CDR2 from the germline V gene are GTSNPN and SVGIG (reference sequence). This CDR3 comprises 13 residues. The CDR3 DNA reads TGTGTTCGTGGGAGGGGACTGGATCAGCCCCAGCATTTT. As protein: CVRGRGLDQPQHF.

This clonotype was picked up many times. This sequence joins TRBV28 and TRBJ2-7; 10 nucleotides match TRBD2. Per the germline V gene, CDR1 is MDHEN and CDR2 is SYDVKM. The CDR3 sequence is 18 residues long. The trim removed 2 bases at V and 2 bases at J, leaving 12 bases unmatched. The CDR3 here is CASSLGRGLAGVTYEQYF. The CDR3 DNA follows: TGTGCCAGCAGTTTAGGCCGGGGCCTAGCGGGAGTCACCTACGAGCAGTACTTC.

This clonotype has a handful of counts. This chain uses TRBV4-3 with TRBJ2-7; D remains unclear. Trimming took 0 bases from V and 3 from J, leaving 12 bases between them. This CDR3 has 15 residues. CDR1 and CDR2 from the germline V gene are LGHNA and YSLEER. CDR3 protein: CASSQDLGPNYEQYF. The CDR3 DNA sequence: TGCGCCAGCAGCCAAGATCTAGGACCGAACTACGAGCAGTACTTC.

This clonotype was recorded at least ten times. The chain uses TRBV7-3 and TRBJ2-5; D uncertain. The CDR3 is 13 residues long. Trimming left V 5 bases short and J 0 bases short, with 7 bases between. Germline lookup yields CDR1 SGHTA and CDR2 FQGTGA. CDR3 nucleotides: TGTGCCAGCAGCAATACATACCAAGAGACCCAGTACTTC. Amino acids: CASSNTYQETQYF.

This clonotype was found many times. This chain uses TRBV6-1 with TRBJ2-7, with a weak D call TRBD2 (6 bases). In germline, CDR1 is MNHNS, CDR2 SASEGT. Deletions cut 6 bases from V and 2 bases from J, with 14 bases between. This CDR3 comprises 14 residues. CDR3 DNA sequence: TGTGCCAGCAGGGCAGGACTACCAACCTACGAGCAGTACTTC. Residues: CASRAGLPTYEQYF.

Ten or more counts support this clonotype. The J gene is TRBJ1-2, the V gene TRBV6-5, with 11 bases that match TRBD1. CDR3 length equals 15 residues. Germline-derived CDR1 and CDR2 are MNHEY and SVGAGI. Trimming took 0 bases from V and 7 from J; bases not matched to a gene: 4. The chain's CDR3 is CASSYSGQGASGYTF. CDR3 DNA sequence: TGTGCCAGCAGTTACTCCGGACAGGGGGCGTCTGGCTACACCTTC.

This clonotype showed up just a few times. The genes are TRBV12-3 or TRBV12-4 and TRBJ1-2, with D unresolved. This CDR3 has 12 residues. Between the trimmed V and J ends, which lost 0 bases and 3 bases, there was a span of 2 bases. Written as DNA, the CDR3 is TGTGCCAGCAGTTTAGCGTACTATGGCTACACCTTC. Residues: CASSLAYYGYTF.

The sample holds many counts of this clonotype. The chain has TRBV5-1 and TRBJ2-5; the match to TRBD2 covers 13 bases. The CDR3 sequence is 17 residues long. Germline values: CDR1 SGHRS, CDR2 YFSETQ. The trim removed 4 bases at V and 4 bases at J, leaving 10 bases unmatched. CDR3 residues: CASSQTGLAGVGETQYF. The CDR3 region has the DNA TGCGCCAGCAGCCAAACCGGACTAGCGGGAGTTGGAGAGACCCAGTACTTC.

This clonotype was picked up many times. Written as DNA, the CDR3 is TGTGCCAGTAGTAATTTTAAGACAGGGTATTTTAGCAATCAGCCCCAGCATTTT. Protein: CASSNFKTGYFSNQPQHF. V is TRBV19 and J is TRBJ1-5, with TRBD1 matching 7 bases. Per the germline V gene, CDR1 is LNHDA and CDR2 is SQIVND (reference sequence). V lost 4 bases and J lost 0; bases outside the gene matches: 12. The CDR3 sequence is 18 residues long.

This sequence joins TRBV2 and TRBJ2-1; TRBD2 aligns across 10 bases. The trim removed 4 bases at V and 3 bases at J, leaving 9 bases unmatched. Germline V gives CDR1 SNHLY, CDR2 FYNNEI. The CDR3 length is 17 residues. The CDR3 is CASSVGTSDTFYNEQFF. CDR3 DNA sequence: TGTGCCAGCAGTGTCGGGACTAGCGACACTTTCTACAATGAGCAGTTCTTC.

This clonotype was counted ten times or more. The chain employs TRBV29-1 and TRBJ1-2, with D uncertain. V lost 3 bases and J lost 7, with 3 bases in between. CDR1 and CDR2 from the germline V gene are SQVTM and ANQGSEA. This CDR3 comprises 9 residues. The CDR3: CSVEAGYTF. The DNA for the CDR3 is TGCAGCGTTGAGGCTGGCTACACCTTC.

In this sample, this clonotype turned up many times. The rearrangement joins TRBV6-1 to TRBJ2-4; a weak D match, TRBD1 (6 bases). The CDR3 spans 18 residues. Trimming shortened V by 2 bases and J by 1 base, and 18 bases separated the two germline ends. Germline V lookup: CDR1 MNHNS, CDR2 SASEGT. CDR3 protein: CASSEYWGQGGAKNIQYF. For the CDR3, the DNA is TGTGCCAGCAGTGAATATTGGGGGCAGGGTGGTGCCAAAAACATTCAGTACTTC.